This TCR beta chain stems from a study of long-term antiretroviral therapy in people with HIV. The assay, immunoSEQ v3.0, was run at survey level. Generated by immunoSEQ multiplex PCR, the TCRdb table keeps only in-frame clones and is missing some. Of 42,000 or so clones in the sample, around 85% were seen once. Samples held 1-10 million cryopreserved PBMC before DNA extraction. Only one count was recorded for this clone. The CDR3 extends over 16 amino acids. V lost 0 bases to trimming and J lost 3 bases; unmatched junction nucleotides: 0. Germline V gives CDR1 SGDLS, CDR2 YYNGEE. The source material was unsorted PBMCs, sampled 1.2 years after starting antiretroviral therapy. The chain recombines TRBV9 with TRBJ2-2, with 12 positions matching TRBD2. The TCR comes from a woman aged 50 to 65 with HIV. The DNA of the CDR3 is TGTGCCAGCAGCGTAGGACTAGCGGGGGACACCGGGGAGCTGTTTTTT. As protein: CASSVGLAGDTGELFF.